These T cell receptor beta chains were read from a single sample in a study of metastatic and nonmetastatic thyroid tumors. TCRdb re-called the PCR reads via MiXCR. The sample shows 40,000 to 45,000 clones, about a sixth of them seen only once. Sequencing was carried out using blood. These receptors all stem from a female donor with papillary thyroid cancer or a benign thyroid nodule (not recorded which). Some clones in this sample may be carry-over from other donors' samples. Each CDR3 is given with its conserved first and last residue. The D gene is left open where the match is weak. The listing skips clone size in some rows; elsewhere it reads once, few, many or a size class.

TRBV19	.	.	TRBJ2-4	CAIIRALRDIQYF	TGTGCCATTATTCGGGCCCTCCGGGACATTCAGTACTTC
TRBV10-3	TRBD2	many	TRBJ2-2	CAISESAHGTSVTGELFF	TGTGCCATCAGTGAGTCGGCTCACGGGACTAGCGTCACCGGGGAGCTGTTTTTT
TRBV5-4	TRBD2	once	TRBJ2-7	CASSLASGRQYEQYF	TGTGCCAGCAGCTTGGCCAGCGGGAGACAATACGAGCAGTACTTC
TRBV5-4	.	.	TRBJ2-3	CASSPTTGSDTQYF	TGTGCCAGCAGCCCCACGACAGGCTCCGATACGCAGTATTTT
TRBV6-1	.	many	TRBJ2-1	CASRILGRGSYNEQFF	TGTGCCAGCAGGATCCTAGGACGGGGCTCCTACAATGAGCAGTTCTTC
TRBV6-1	.	few	TRBJ1-1	CASSFLQGTGNNEAFF	TGTGCCAGCAGCTTCTTGCAGGGGACGGGGAACAATGAAGCTTTCTTT
TRBV6-2/TRBV6-3	.	.	TRBJ1-6	CASSYLDPRQSSPLHF	TGTGCCAGCAGTTACCTCGACCCCCGACAGAGTTCACCCCTCCACTTT
TRBV4-1	TRBD1	many	TRBJ2-7	CASSQRDRGVQYF	TGCGCCAGCAGCCAGAGGGACAGGGGAGTGCAGTACTTC
TRBV11-3	.	many	TRBJ2-1	CASSLEGRGLSSYNEQFF	TGTGCCAGCAGCTTAGAGGGACGCGGGTTAAGCTCCTACAATGAGCAGTTCTTC
TRBV5-1	.	many	TRBJ1-2	CASSQDSYGYTF	TGCGCCAGCAGCCAGGACAGCTATGGCTACACCTTC
TRBV6-5	TRBD2	many	TRBJ2-5	CASSYGLAGTDQETQYF	TGTGCCAGCAGTTACGGGCTAGCGGGTACCGACCAAGAGACCCAGTACTTC
TRBV27	.	many	TRBJ1-5	CASSLGSSNQPQHF	TGTGCCAGCAGTTTGGGTAGCAGCAATCAGCCCCAGCATTTT
TRBV11-2	.	.	TRBJ2-4	CASSPKGTGAADIQYF	TGTGCCAGCAGCCCTAAAGGTACGGGAGCCGCAGACATTCAGTACTTC
TRBV20-1	TRBD1	many	TRBJ1-1	CSVSEGQGRLNTEAFF	TGCAGCGTATCAGAGGGACAGGGGCGATTGAACACTGAAGCTTTCTTT
TRBV12-5	.	many	TRBJ2-2	CASGLVLGNTGELFF	TGTGCTAGTGGTTTGGTACTGGGAAACACCGGGGAGCTGTTTTTT
TRBV2	.	.	TRBJ2-7	CASSERQYEQYF	TGTGCCAGCAGTGAACGACAATACGAGCAGTACTTC
TRBV6-6	.	many	TRBJ2-1	CASSYSAASSYNEQFF	TGTGCCAGTAGTTACTCGGCGGCGAGCTCCTACAATGAGCAGTTCTTC
TRBV5-6	TRBD1	many	TRBJ2-2	CASSLQGLRAGELFF	TGTGCCAGCAGCTTACAGGGGCTAAGGGCCGGGGAGCTGTTTTTT
TRBV9	TRBD2	.	TRBJ2-1	CASRVDGGSSNEQFF	TGTGCCAGCAGGGTAGATGGCGGGAGTTCCAATGAGCAGTTCTTC
TRBV19	.	.	TRBJ1-5	CASSQRPTYSNQPQHF	TGTGCCAGTAGCCAACGGCCAACCTATAGCAATCAGCCCCAGCATTTT
TRBV15	.	many	TRBJ2-7	CATSSAPWASATYEQYF	TGTGCCACCAGCAGTGCCCCATGGGCTAGCGCGACCTACGAGCAGTACTTC
TRBV6-1	.	many	TRBJ2-2	CASSASVRVMVTGELFF	TGTGCCAGCAGTGCTTCAGTCAGGGTGATGGTCACCGGGGAGCTGTTTTTT
TRBV11-2	.	many	TRBJ2-3	CASSPPRSSRPDTQYF	TGTGCCAGCAGCCCGCCCAGGTCGTCCAGGCCAGATACGCAGTATTTT
TRBV19	.	.	TRBJ2-2	CASRLGSGELFF	TGTGCCTCAAGGTTGGGATCCGGGGAGCTGTTTTTT
TRBV7-8	.	few	TRBJ2-7	CASSLTASNYEQYF	TGTGCCAGCAGCTTAACTGCCTCGAACTACGAGCAGTACTTC
TRBV10-3	.	many	TRBJ1-5	CAISEGRINQPQHF	TGTGCCATCAGTGAAGGACGGATAAATCAGCCCCAGCATTTT
TRBV5-4	.	many	TRBJ1-1	CANSRGPGLNTEAFF	TGTGCCAACAGCCGGGGCCCAGGCTTGAACACTGAAGCTTTCTTT
TRBV27	.	medium-sized	TRBJ2-7	CASTGGDEQYF	TGTGCCAGCACGGGGGGCGACGAGCAGTACTTC
TRBV13	.	many	TRBJ2-1	CASSLMGASSYNEQFF	TGTGCCAGCAGCTTAATGGGGGCGAGCTCCTACAATGAGCAGTTCTTC
TRBV19	.	many	TRBJ2-1	CASRSEGFYNEQFF	TGTGCCAGTCGGTCGGAGGGTTTTTACAATGAGCAGTTCTTC
TRBV5-1	.	many	TRBJ1-2	CASSIEGRDYGYTF	TGCGCCAGCAGTATAGAGGGGCGCGACTATGGCTACACCTTC
TRBV7-2	TRBD2	many	TRBJ2-2	CASSSVAGGDGELFF	TGTGCCAGCAGCTCCGTAGCGGGAGGAGACGGGGAGCTGTTTTTT
TRBV7-2	.	many	TRBJ1-5	CASSLVGSGNQPQHF	TGTGCCAGCAGCTTAGTTGGTAGCGGCAATCAGCCCCAGCATTTT
TRBV19	TRBD2	many	TRBJ2-1	CASRLAGGGNEQFF	TGTGCCAGTAGACTAGCGGGAGGCGGTAATGAGCAGTTCTTC
TRBV27	.	few	TRBJ2-7	CASSPRQEHSYEQYF	TGTGCCAGCAGCCCAAGACAGGAACATTCCTACGAGCAGTACTTC
TRBV20-1	.	many	TRBJ2-3	CSAALRGTSTDTQYF	TGCAGTGCTGCCCTCCGGGGTACTAGCACAGATACGCAGTATTTT
TRBV7-9	TRBD1	.	TRBJ2-7	CASRGTGAYEQYF	TGTGCCAGCAGGGGGACAGGGGCCTACGAGCAGTACTTC
TRBV3-1	.	medium-sized	TRBJ1-6	CASSGDFNSPLHF	TGTGCCAGCAGCGGAGATTTTAATTCACCCCTCCACTTT